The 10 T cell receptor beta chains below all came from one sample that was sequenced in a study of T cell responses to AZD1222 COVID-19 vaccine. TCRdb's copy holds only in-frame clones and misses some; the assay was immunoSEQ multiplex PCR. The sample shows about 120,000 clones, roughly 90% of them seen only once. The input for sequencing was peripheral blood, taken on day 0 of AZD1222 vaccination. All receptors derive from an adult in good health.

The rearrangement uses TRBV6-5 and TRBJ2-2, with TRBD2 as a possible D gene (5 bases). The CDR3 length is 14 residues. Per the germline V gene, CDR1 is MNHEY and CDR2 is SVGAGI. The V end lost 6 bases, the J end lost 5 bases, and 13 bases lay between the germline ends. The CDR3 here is CASSWELATGELFF. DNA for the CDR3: TGTGCCAGCAGCTGGGAGTTAGCAACCGGGGAGCTGTTTTTT.

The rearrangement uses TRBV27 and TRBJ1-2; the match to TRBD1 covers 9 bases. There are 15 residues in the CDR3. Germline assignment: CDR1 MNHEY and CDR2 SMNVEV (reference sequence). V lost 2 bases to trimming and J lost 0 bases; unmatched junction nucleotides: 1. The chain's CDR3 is CASSLRQGANYGYTF. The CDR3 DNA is TGTGCCAGCAGTTTAAGACAGGGGGCTAACTATGGCTACACCTTC.

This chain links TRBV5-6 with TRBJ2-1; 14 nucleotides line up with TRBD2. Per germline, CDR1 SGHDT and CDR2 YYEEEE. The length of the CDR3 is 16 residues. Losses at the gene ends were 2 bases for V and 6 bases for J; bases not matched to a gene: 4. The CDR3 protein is CASSFPGLAGVNEQFF. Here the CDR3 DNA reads TGTGCCAGCAGCTTTCCGGGACTAGCGGGAGTCAATGAGCAGTTCTTC. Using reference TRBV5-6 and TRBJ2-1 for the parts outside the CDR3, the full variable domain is DAGVTQSPTHLIKTRGQQVTLRCSPKSGHDTVSWYQQALGQGPQFIFQYYEEEERQRGNFPDRFSGHQFPNYSSELNVNALLLGDSALYLCASSFPGLAGVNEQFFGPGTRLTVL.

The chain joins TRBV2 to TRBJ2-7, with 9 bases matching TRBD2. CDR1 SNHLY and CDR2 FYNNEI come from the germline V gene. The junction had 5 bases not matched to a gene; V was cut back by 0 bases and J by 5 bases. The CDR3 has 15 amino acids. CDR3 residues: CASSEAALAGNEQYF. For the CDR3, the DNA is TGTGCCAGCAGTGAAGCGGCGCTAGCGGGAAACGAGCAGTACTTC.

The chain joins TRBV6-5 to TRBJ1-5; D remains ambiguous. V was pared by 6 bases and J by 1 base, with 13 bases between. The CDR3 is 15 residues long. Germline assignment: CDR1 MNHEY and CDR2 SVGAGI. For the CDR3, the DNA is TGTGCCAGCAGCTTTACAAGACTCAGCAATCAGCCCCAGCATTTT. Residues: CASSFTRLSNQPQHF.

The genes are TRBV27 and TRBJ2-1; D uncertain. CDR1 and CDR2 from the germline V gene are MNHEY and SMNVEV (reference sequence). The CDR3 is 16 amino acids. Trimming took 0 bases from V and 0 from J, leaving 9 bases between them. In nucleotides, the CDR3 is TGTGCCAGCAGTTTATCGGGCAGCCTCTCCTACAATGAGCAGTTCTTC. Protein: CASSLSGSLSYNEQFF.

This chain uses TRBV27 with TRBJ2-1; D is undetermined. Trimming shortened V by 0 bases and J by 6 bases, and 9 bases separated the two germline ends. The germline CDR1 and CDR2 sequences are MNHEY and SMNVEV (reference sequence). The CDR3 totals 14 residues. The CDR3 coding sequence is TGTGCCAGCAGTTTATCCTCGACTCCCAATGAGCAGTTCTTC. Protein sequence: CASSLSSTPNEQFF.

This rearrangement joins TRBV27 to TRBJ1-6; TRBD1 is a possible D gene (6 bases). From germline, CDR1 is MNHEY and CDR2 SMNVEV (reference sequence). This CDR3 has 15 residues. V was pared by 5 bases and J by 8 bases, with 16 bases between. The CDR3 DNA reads TGTGCCAGCAGTCCCCGGACAGATACTTATTCACCCCTCCACTTT. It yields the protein CASSPRTDTYSPLHF.

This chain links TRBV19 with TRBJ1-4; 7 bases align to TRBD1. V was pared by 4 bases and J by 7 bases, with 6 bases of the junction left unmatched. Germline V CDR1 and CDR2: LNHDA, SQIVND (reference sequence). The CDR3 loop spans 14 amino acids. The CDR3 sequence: CASSTDYRGEKLFF. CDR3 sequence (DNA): TGTGCCAGTAGTACCGATTACAGGGGTGAAAAACTGTTTTTT.

The DNA for the CDR3 is TGTGCCAGCAGCAACCGGGACGGCTATGGCTACACCTTC. This encodes CASSNRDGYGYTF. The chain joins TRBV7-9 to TRBJ1-2, with D possibly matching TRBD1 (5 bases). Germline V gives CDR1 SEHNR, CDR2 FQNEAQ (reference sequence). The CDR3 length is 13 residues. V gave up 5 bases and J gave up 4 bases, with 11 bases separating them.